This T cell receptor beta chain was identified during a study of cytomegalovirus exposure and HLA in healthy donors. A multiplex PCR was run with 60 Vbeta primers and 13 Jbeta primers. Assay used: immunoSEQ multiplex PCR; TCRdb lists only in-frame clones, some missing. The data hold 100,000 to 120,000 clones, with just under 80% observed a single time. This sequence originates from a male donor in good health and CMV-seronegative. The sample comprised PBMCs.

The chain's CDR3 is CASSLVAPSTDTQYF. CDR3 DNA sequence: TGTGCCAGCAGCTTGGTAGCGCCTAGCACAGATACGCAGTATTTT. J is TRBJ2-3 and V is TRBV5-8, with D possibly being TRBD2 (5 bases). V lost 0 bases and J lost 0, with 8 bases in between. Germline-derived CDR1 and CDR2 are SGHTS and YDEGEE. This CDR3 comprises 15 residues.